This T cell receptor beta chain was recovered during a study of low-dose radiotherapy and immunotherapy resistance in tumors. Study at large: Patients took aspirin (300 mg orally, daily) for four cycles beginning at cycle 1 day 1.

This sample's time point: after trial treatment. Treatment meaning: LDRT plus nivolumab, ipilimumab, low-dose cyclophosphamide and aspirin (RACIN trial). Nivolumab, ipilimumab, aspirin, low-dose cyclophosphamide and low-dose radiotherapy were given to donors. This clonotype was counted a few times. With TRAV- and TRBV-specific primers, first-strand cDNA was made, covering the alpha and beta chains. Using a constant-region primer together with a V-primer adapter, TCRs were subjected to roughly 20 PCR cycles of amplification. TCRdb fed the reads into MiXCR, producing one record per CDR3 protein. The sample includes some 100,000 distinct CDR3 sequences, 20% to 25% of them seen just once. CDR3 length equals 15 residues. The germline V gene has CDR1 GTSNPN and CDR2 SVGIG (reference sequence). The trim removed 5 bases at V and 1 base at J, leaving 7 bases unmatched.

The TCR originated in a female donor with ovarian cancer. The chain employs TRBV30 and TRBJ2-2; TRBD2 matches 7 bases. Sequenced material: PBMCs, taken after low-dose radiotherapy plus immunotherapy. The DNA for the CDR3 is TGTGCCTGGCTTACGACTAGCAGGAACACCGGGGAGCTGTTTTTT. Its protein product is CAWLTTSRNTGELFF.